This TCR beta chain was retrieved from a study of CD8+ T cells in alopecia areata. The wider study: Donor skin was harvested from roughly 6-13-month-old C3H/HeJ mice with spontaneous alopecia and grafted onto roughly 7-11-week-old female C3H/HeJ recipients. Study findings and constraints: Shared TCR sequences were less clear between patients than in mice, possibly partly from HLA diversity. Sequence data from scalp samples additionally include resident alphabeta T cells of normal skin. In lesional scalp, particularly from alopecia totalis/universalis, clonality was higher than in normal scalp.

RNA extraction and reverse transcription yielded cDNA as sequencing template. TCRdb keeps only in-frame clones here, not all; method: immunoSEQ multiplex PCR. The specimen gives approximately 280,000 clones without singletons; the ten biggest hold 1.2%. Of note for this clone: The antigen is unknown. Mouse names are used for the genes. Sequencing ends 4 residues short of the CDR3 end; the germline J gene provides the rest.

Sorting of pooled cutaneous lymph node cells was based on CD4, CD8alpha, NKG2D, NKG2ACE and other markers. There are 14 residues in the CDR3. CDR1 and CDR2 (germline): NNHDY, SYVADS. V trimming: 5 bases; J trimming: 0 bases; junction bases outside the gene matches: 2. The origin of this receptor is a C3H/HeJ mouse with alopecia areata. Mouse MHC haplotype: H2-k. This chain joins TRBV13-3 and TRBJ2-3; TRBD1 aligns across 8 bases. The sample consisted of CD4+ T cells sorted from a lymph node. CDR3 loop: CASRYRGSAETLYF. The CDR3 DNA, read in part, is TGTGCCAGCAGATACAGGGGGAGTGCAGAA.